These T cell receptor beta chains were read from a single sample in a study of PD-1 blockade in mismatch repair-deficient tumors. Assay: immunoSEQ multiplex PCR; the TCRdb copy retains only in-frame clones and omits some. The sample yields 120,000 or so clones, approximately 90% seen once. Material: peripheral blood, obtained 44 weeks after starting pembrolizumab. Receptors originate from an adult with mismatch repair-deficient cancer. The CDR3 runs from the conserved cysteine through the conserved F or W. Each record gives: V gene, clone size, D gene, J gene, CDR3 protein, CDR3 DNA. The D gene is left open where the match is weak. Size tells how often a clone was seen (once, few, many) or the class of an expanded clone, and some rows leave it out.

>TRBV28|.|.|TRBJ1-2
CASRLPSNYGYTF
TGTGCCAGCAGACTCCCCTCTAACTATGGCTACACCTTC
>TRBV11-3|.|.|TRBJ2-3
CASSSPAITDTQYF
TGTGCCAGCAGCTCGCCCGCAATCACAGATACGCAGTATTTT
>TRBV27|.|.|TRBJ2-1
CASSLGLAANNEQFF
TGTGCCAGCAGTTTAGGGCTAGCAGCCAACAATGAGCAGTTCTTC
>TRBV4-2|.|.|TRBJ2-3
CASSQRPGTDTQYF
TGTGCCAGCAGCCAACGTCCAGGCACAGATACGCAGTATTTT
>TRBV7-9|.|.|TRBJ2-6
CASSGLQGPGANVLTF
TGTGCCAGCAGCGGCCTACAGGGACCTGGGGCCAACGTCCTGACTTTC
>TRBV28|.|TRBD2|TRBJ2-7
CASSLAGVIEQYF
TGTGCCAGCAGTTTAGCGGGAGTCATCGAGCAGTACTTC
>TRBV7-2|.|TRBD2|TRBJ2-7
CASSLVGPAGAYEQYF
TGTGCCAGCAGCTTAGTTGGGCCAGCGGGAGCGTACGAGCAGTACTTC
>TRBV5-1|.|TRBD2|TRBJ2-5
CASSLATGGGQETQYF
TGCGCCAGCAGCTTGGCCACGGGAGGGGGCCAAGAGACCCAGTACTTC
>TRBV7-8|.|.|TRBJ2-7
CASSLPSPGGERGEQYF
TGTGCCAGCAGCTTACCCTCTCCTGGTGGAGAGAGGGGGGAGCAGTACTTC
>TRBV5-5|.|.|TRBJ1-1
CASSLLENTEAFF
TGTGCCAGCAGCTTGCTAGAGAACACTGAAGCTTTCTTT
>TRBV29-1|.|.|TRBJ2-7
CSARGGIYEQYF
TGCAGCGCGAGGGGGGGGATTTACGAGCAGTACTTC
>TRBV30|.|.|TRBJ1-4
CAWSVFPSTNEKLFF
TGTGCCTGGAGTGTATTCCCCTCAACTAATGAAAAACTGTTTTTT
>TRBV5-1|.|.|TRBJ2-3
CASSLGRGADTQYF
TGCGCCAGCAGCTTGGGGAGGGGCGCAGATACGCAGTATTTT
>TRBV15|.|.|TRBJ2-3
CATSRDPGSGPDTQYF
TGTGCCACCAGCAGAGACCCCGGAAGCGGGCCAGATACGCAGTATTTT
>TRBV25-1|.|TRBD1|TRBJ2-5
CASSEQGQYQETQYF
TGTGCCAGCAGTGAACAGGGACAGTACCAAGAGACCCAGTACTTC
>TRBV18|.|TRBD1|TRBJ2-7
CASSPKNRGSSYEQYF
TGTGCCAGCTCACCGAAGAACAGGGGGAGCTCCTACGAGCAGTACTTC
>TRBV7-2|.|TRBD1|TRBJ2-5
CASSPGQVETQYF
TGTGCCAGCAGCCCCGGACAGGTGGAGACCCAGTACTTC
>TRBV7-2|.|.|TRBJ2-3
CASSLRAGNDTQYF
TGTGCCAGCAGCCTAAGGGCGGGGAACGATACGCAGTATTTT
>TRBV13|.|.|TRBJ2-1
CASSPPGEQFF
TGTGCCAGCAGCCCCCCTGGCGAGCAGTTCTTC
>TRBV21-1|once|.|TRBJ1-4
CASNPDRLEKLFF
TGTGCCAGCAACCCGGACAGGCTCGAAAAACTGTTTTTT
>TRBV13|.|.|TRBJ2-3
CASTLGVAADTQYF
TGTGCCAGCACCCTGGGGGTAGCGGCAGATACGCAGTATTTT
>TRBV7-9|.|.|TRBJ2-2
CASSLGQLRQGTGELFF
TGTGCCAGCAGCTTAGGGCAACTACGTCAGGGCACCGGGGAGCTGTTTTTT
>TRBV5-1|.|.|TRBJ2-7
CASQTGPSYEQYF
TGCGCCAGTCAAACGGGCCCCTCCTACGAGCAGTACTTC
>TRBV11-2|.|.|TRBJ1-1
CASSLEGSTEAFF
TGTGCCAGCAGCCTCGAGGGAAGCACTGAAGCTTTCTTT
>TRBV11-3|.|.|TRBJ2-3
CASSQRGQRGSFDTQYF
TGTGCCAGCAGCCAGAGGGGACAACGAGGGTCATTTGATACGCAGTATTTT
>TRBV7-9|.|.|TRBJ2-1
CASSLRGDEQFF
TGTGCCAGCAGCTTACGGGGAGATGAGCAGTTCTTC
>TRBV27|.|TRBD2|TRBJ2-1
CASSLSASGRVYNEQFF
TGTGCCAGCAGTTTATCGGCCAGCGGGAGGGTTTACAATGAGCAGTTCTTC
>TRBV27|.|.|TRBJ1-1
CASSLDHNTEAFF
TGTGCCAGCAGTTTAGACCATAACACTGAAGCTTTCTTT
>TRBV27|.|.|TRBJ2-7
CASSATGVLAPMYEQYF
TGTGCCAGCAGTGCCACAGGGGTACTAGCACCTATGTACGAGCAGTACTTC
>TRBV11-1|.|.|TRBJ2-7
CASSLAPVTYEQYF
TGTGCCAGCAGCTTAGCGCCCGTTACCTACGAGCAGTACTTC
>TRBV6-5|once|.|TRBJ2-7
CASSSQRVTYYEQYF
TGTGCCAGCAGTTCTCAAAGGGTAACGTACTACGAGCAGTACTTC
>TRBV11-3|.|.|TRBJ1-1
CASSSRQEGDTEAFF
TGTGCCAGCAGCTCCCGACAGGAAGGTGACACTGAAGCTTTCTTT
>TRBV27|.|.|TRBJ2-1
CASSPGTSSYNEQFF
TGTGCCAGCAGTCCCGGCACGAGCTCCTACAATGAGCAGTTCTTC
>TRBV21-1|.|.|TRBJ2-7
CASSKDILGGEYEQYF
TGTGCCAGCAGCAAAGATATATTGGGGGGAGAGTACGAGCAGTACTTC
>TRBV6-5|.|.|TRBJ2-6
CASSSGFSGANVLTF
TGTGCCAGCAGCTCGGGGTTCTCTGGGGCCAACGTCCTGACTTTC
>TRBV6-5|few|.|TRBJ1-4
CASSYSKGGKLFF
TGTGCCAGCAGTTACTCGAAGGGGGGAAAACTGTTTTTT
>TRBV27|.|.|TRBJ2-2
CATRPPQGRNGELFF
TGTGCCACCAGACCCCCCCAGGGGAGAAACGGGGAGCTGTTTTTT